A selection of T cell receptor beta chains follows, all from one sample in a study of blood T cell repertoires in COVID-19. Clones were sequenced by immunoSEQ multiplex PCR, and TCRdb holds only the in-frame ones, with some missing. Of 200,000 to 300,000 clones in the sample, roughly 86% were seen once. Input material: PBMCs or T cells enriched from blood (not recorded which). The origin of the receptors is a young woman who had recovered from COVID-19. CDR3s include the opening cysteine and the closing phenylalanine or tryptophan. D genes are given only for firm matches. Clone size is shown for a subset of rows, as once, few, many or a class of expanded clone.

abundance	j_gene	d_gene	v_gene	CDR3nt	CDR3aa
NA	TRBJ1-5	NA	TRBV28	TGTGCCACTAGGTTTGGGGGCTCTGGGCAGCCCCAGCATTTT	CATRFGGSGQPQHF
NA	TRBJ1-2	NA	TRBV27	TGTGCCAGCAGTCCAACCCGGGTTGACTATGGCTACACCTTC	CASSPTRVDYGYTF
NA	TRBJ2-1	NA	TRBV27	TGTGCCAGCAGTTTCGCGAGTGAGCAGTTCTTC	CASSFASEQFF
NA	TRBJ2-7	NA	TRBV28	TGTGCCAGCCATTCACTCCGAATAAAGTACGAGCAGTACTTC	CASHSLRIKYEQYF
few	TRBJ1-6	NA	TRBV5-6	TGTGCCAGCAGGGAGACCGGAAACCCAAGCTCCTATAATTCACCCCTCCACTTT	CASRETGNPSSYNSPLHF
NA	TRBJ1-1	NA	TRBV10-1	TGCGCCAGCAGTGAGTTTACCTCCTCCGGGGACACTGAAGCTTTCTTT	CASSEFTSSGDTEAFF
NA	TRBJ2-5	TRBD2	TRBV30	TGTGCCTGGACCCACGCCGGGACTAGCGGGGTAGGGACCCAGTACTTC	CAWTHAGTSGVGTQYF
NA	TRBJ2-1	NA	TRBV7-6	TGTGCCAGCAGCTTAGGTAGTACTGAGCAGTTCTTC	CASSLGSTEQFF
NA	TRBJ2-7	NA	TRBV4-1	TGCGCCAGCAGCCAAGATGAACCAGGCTACGAGCAGTACTTC	CASSQDEPGYEQYF
NA	TRBJ2-3	TRBD1	TRBV5-1	TGCGCCAGCAGGACAGGGAACACAGATACGCAGTATTTT	CASRTGNTDTQYF
NA	TRBJ2-3	TRBD2	TRBV6-4	TGTGCCAGCAGTGACGGATTAGCGGGGGGAGATACGCAGTATTTT	CASSDGLAGGDTQYF
NA	TRBJ1-2	NA	TRBV27	TGTGCCAGCAGTTTCGGTCAGGGGCTCTATGGCTACACCTTC	CASSFGQGLYGYTF
once	TRBJ2-5	NA	TRBV13	TGTGCCAGCAGCTTGCGGGGGCCGCTCCAAGAGACCCAGTACTTC	CASSLRGPLQETQYF
NA	TRBJ2-2	TRBD2	TRBV3-1/TRBV3-2	TGTGCCAGCAGACATCTAGCGGGAGGGTACACCGGGGAGCTGTTTTTT	CASRHLAGGYTGELFF
few	TRBJ1-5	NA	TRBV2	TGTGCCAGCAGTGGGCAGGTTGGTCAGCCCCAGCATTTT	CASSGQVGQPQHF
few	TRBJ2-1	NA	TRBV5-6	TGTGCCAGCAGCTGGGGGCAGGGGTTCGATGGCAATGAGCAGTTCTTC	CASSWGQGFDGNEQFF
NA	TRBJ2-1	TRBD2	TRBV29-1	TGCAGCGTTGAATTGCTAGCGGGAGACTATGAGCAGTTCTTC	CSVELLAGDYEQFF
NA	TRBJ1-2	NA	TRBV9	TGTGCCAGCAGCGTAGCCCCCGGTGGGAGGAATGGCTACACCTTC	CASSVAPGGRNGYTF
NA	TRBJ2-2	TRBD1	TRBV6-6	TGTGCCAGCAGTCCACCCCCGGGACAGGGGGCCGCCGGGGAGCTGTTTTTT	CASSPPPGQGAAGELFF
once	TRBJ2-2	TRBD1	TRBV3-1/TRBV3-2	TGTGCCAGCAGCCAATGGACAGGGAACACCGGGGAGCTGTTTTTT	CASSQWTGNTGELFF
NA	TRBJ1-5	TRBD1	TRBV28	TGTGCCAGCAGCGCCGGACAGGTGCGAAATCAGCCCCAGCATTTT	CASSAGQVRNQPQHF
NA	TRBJ2-1	TRBD2	TRBV5-5	TGTGCCAGCAGCAGTGAGACTAGCGGGAGGCCCACGATTTACAATGAGCAGTTCTTC	CASSSETSGRPTIYNEQFF
once	TRBJ1-2	NA	TRBV2	TGTGCCAGCAGTGAGACCGGGTTCCGCTACACCTTC	CASSETGFRYTF
NA	TRBJ2-3	NA	TRBV28	TGTGCCAGCAACAGGGCTGATACGCAGTATTTT	CASNRADTQYF
NA	TRBJ2-3	TRBD2	TRBV5-4	TGTGCCAGCAGCTTGGGACTAGCGGGAGGAGAGGCAGATACGCAGTATTTT	CASSLGLAGGEADTQYF
once	TRBJ2-1	TRBD2	TRBV18	TGTGCCAGCTCAATTTCAGCGGGAGGGTCTCCCAATGAGCAGTTCTTC	CASSISAGGSPNEQFF
NA	TRBJ1-2	NA	TRBV5-1	TGCGCCAGCAGCCCCGAAGGGGGAAGTGGCTATGGCTACACCTTC	CASSPEGGSGYGYTF
NA	TRBJ1-5	TRBD1	TRBV28	TGTGCCAGCAGTTTGGTACAGGGGATGTCTTCACGCTATCAGCCCCAGCATTTT	CASSLVQGMSSRYQPQHF
few	TRBJ1-4	NA	TRBV19	TGTGCCAGTAGTATAGATCGGGGGGTAAGCAGGTTCACTGAAAAACTGTTTTTT	CASSIDRGVSRFTEKLFF
NA	TRBJ2-7	NA	TRBV5-1	TGCGCCAGCAGCCCGACCCTTGGAGGGGACGTCGAGCAGTACTTC	CASSPTLGGDVEQYF
once	TRBJ1-5	NA	TRBV6-6	TGTGCCAGCAGTTACTCTCAGGGATACAATCAGCCCCAGCATTTT	CASSYSQGYNQPQHF
once	TRBJ2-1	TRBD1	TRBV6-5	TGTGCCAGCGAAACAGACAGGGGAGATGAGCAGTTCTTC	CASETDRGDEQFF
NA	TRBJ2-1	NA	TRBV11-2	TGTGCCAGCAGCTCTTCAGGGGGGCGGAATGAGCAGTTCTTC	CASSSSGGRNEQFF
NA	TRBJ1-5	NA	TRBV6-1	TGTGCCAGCAGTGAAGTGGGAGGGACGGCTCAGCCCCAGCATTTT	CASSEVGGTAQPQHF
NA	TRBJ2-1	TRBD1	TRBV5-4	TGTGCCAGCAGGGACAGGGCTGGAGACAATGAGCAGTTCTTC	CASRDRAGDNEQFF
few	TRBJ2-3	NA	TRBV4-1	TGCGCCAGCAGCCAAGAAGCGGGCGGTCCCGGCCTCACAGATACGCAGTATTTT	CASSQEAGGPGLTDTQYF
NA	TRBJ2-2	TRBD1	TRBV4-3	TGCGCCAGCAGCCTGACAGGGCTGCTGAACACCGGGGAGCTGTTTTTT	CASSLTGLLNTGELFF
once	TRBJ1-5	NA	TRBV23-1	TGCGCCAGCCCTATCATTGGCAATCAGCCCCAGCATTTT	CASPIIGNQPQHF
NA	TRBJ2-5	NA	TRBV30	TGTGCCTGGAGTGTAGGTCTAGCGTACACCGAGGGGGAGACCCAGTACTTC	CAWSVGLAYTEGETQYF
NA	TRBJ2-5	TRBD2	TRBV5-4	TGTGCCAGCAGCCGAAGCGGGATGCGGGAGACCCAGTACTTC	CASSRSGMRETQYF
NA	TRBJ2-1	NA	TRBV20-1	TGCAGTGCTCAACTAATGAATGAGCAGTTCTTC	CSAQLMNEQFF
once	TRBJ2-7	TRBD2	TRBV2	TGTGCCAGCAGGTGGGGTAGCGGGGAACCTACCTACGAGCAGTACTTC	CASRWGSGEPTYEQYF
NA	TRBJ2-7	TRBD2	TRBV2	TGTGCCAGCAGTGGGGACGGGAGGACTTACGAGCAGTACTTC	CASSGDGRTYEQYF
NA	TRBJ1-2	NA	TRBV2	TGTGCCAGCAGTGAACGGGACCTAGCGGATGGCTACACCTTC	CASSERDLADGYTF
NA	TRBJ1-1	NA	TRBV28	TGTGCCAGCACCCCTCCGGGGGAGTACACTGAAGCTTTCTTT	CASTPPGEYTEAFF
NA	TRBJ1-3	NA	TRBV7-2	TGTGCCAGCAGCCCGACAGGTTATGGAAACACCATATATTTT	CASSPTGYGNTIYF
NA	TRBJ2-2	TRBD1	TRBV7-7	TGTGCCAGTTCCTCCGGACAGGAAGTCGGGGAGCTGTTTTTT	CASSSGQEVGELFF
NA	TRBJ1-5	TRBD1	TRBV6-2/TRBV6-3	TGTGCCAGCAGTTACACGGGACAGGGGCAGCCCCAGCATTTT	CASSYTGQGQPQHF
NA	TRBJ1-2	NA	TRBV5-1	TGCGCCAGCAGCTTGGAATCTACTAACTATGGCTACACCTTC	CASSLESTNYGYTF
NA	TRBJ1-1	NA	TRBV28	TGTGCCAGCAGTCCCCCCGGACAGAATAAAGCTTTCTTT	CASSPPGQNKAFF
NA	TRBJ2-1	TRBD2	TRBV3-1/TRBV3-2	TGTGCCAGCAGCCCGGATAGCGGGAGGGAGGGTGAGCAGTTCTTC	CASSPDSGREGEQFF
NA	TRBJ2-1	NA	TRBV28	TGTGCCAGCAGTTCAGGGGGGTTCGGCAATGAGCAGTTCTTC	CASSSGGFGNEQFF
once	TRBJ1-2	TRBD1	TRBV2	TGTGCCAGCAGTCCCGGGACAGAAAGAAACTATGGCTACACCTTC	CASSPGTERNYGYTF
NA	TRBJ2-3	TRBD2	TRBV6-1	TGTGCCAGCAGTGAAATATGGCAGCGGACTAGCGAGAGCACAGATACGCAGTATTTT	CASSEIWQRTSESTDTQYF
NA	TRBJ1-1	TRBD1	TRBV5-1	TGCGCCAGCACCACAGGGGGCAACACTGAAGCTTTCTTT	CASTTGGNTEAFF
NA	TRBJ1-2	NA	TRBV28	TGTGCCAGCAGCCCGGGTCGAAGCTACACCTTC	CASSPGRSYTF
NA	TRBJ1-5	NA	TRBV3-1/TRBV3-2	TGTGCCAGCAGCCAAGGGGGCACAGATAGTCAGCCCCAGCATTTT	CASSQGGTDSQPQHF
NA	TRBJ2-2	TRBD1	TRBV7-9	TGTGCCAGCAGCTATACCGGACAGGACCACACCGGGGAGCTGTTTTTT	CASSYTGQDHTGELFF